The 22 T cell receptor beta chains listed next were all sequenced from one sample in a study of CD8 T cells in ankylosing spondylitis. One entry per CDR3 protein, called by TCRdb with MiXCR from the 5' RACE reads. The table records fewer than 550,000 distinct CDR3 sequences, roughly 5.2% of them present only once. These TCRs are of unknown antigen specificity. Study outcomes and limitations: What seemed typical of ankylosing spondylitis blood was a TCR beta motif built from 7 or 8 highly homologous variants.

Sequencing used blood, either unsorted or a sorted T cell fraction (not recorded which). The receptors shown here come from a male donor with ankylosing spondylitis.

The table lists this clonotype with many counts. CDR3 in amino acids: CASRRQGGLGKLFF. CDR3 sequence (DNA): TGTGCCAGCAGGCGACAGGGGGGTTTGGGAAAACTGTTTTTT. This chain links TRBV12-3 or TRBV12-4 with TRBJ1-4; 9 bases map to TRBD1. With V trimmed by 6 bases and J by 10 bases, 9 bases remained unmatched. This CDR3 region has 14 residues.

V and J are TRBV15 and TRBJ1-4, with no clear D. This CDR3 region has 15 residues. V lost 5 bases, J lost 1 base, and 11 bases lay in between. Germline V gene sequence: CDR1 LNHNV, CDR2 YYDKDF (reference sequence). The CDR3, as DNA: TGTGCCACCAGCGGTGTTACTATAACTAATGAAAAACTGTTTTTT. This codes for CATSGVTITNEKLFF.

The CDR3 is CASSLVGGRVSGYTF. The CDR3, as DNA: TGTGCCAGCAGCTTAGTCGGGGGGCGGGTCTCTGGCTACACCTTC. The V and J genes are TRBV7-2 and TRBJ1-2, with D possibly TRBD1 on 6 matching bases. There are 15 residues in the CDR3. The ends were cut back, 1 base at V and 7 bases at J, with 16 bases in the middle. CDR1 and CDR2 (germline): SGHTA, FQGNSA.

This chain joins TRBV4-1 and TRBJ2-2; 9 nucleotides agree with TRBD2. Germline assignment: CDR1 MGHRA and CDR2 YSYEKL. This CDR3 spans 18 amino acids. J lost 7 bases, V lost 2 bases, and 14 bases had no gene match. The CDR3 nucleotides read TGCGCCAGCAGCCAAATCCTAGCGGGACCGAATATGGTCGGGGAGCTGTTTTTT. It specifies CASSQILAGPNMVGELFF.

This clonotype was found a few times. The chain is built from TRBV19 and TRBJ1-5; D not certain. Germline CDR1 and CDR2: LNHDA and SQIVND (reference sequence). The CDR3 covers 17 residues. V was pared by 3 bases and J by 6 bases, with 21 bases between. CDR3 in amino acids: CASSMESGLRDGQPQHF. CDR3 DNA: TGTGCCAGTAGTATGGAATCTGGCCTGAGGGATGGTCAGCCCCAGCATTTT.

The V and J genes are TRBV5-6 and TRBJ2-1; D may be TRBD1 or TRBD2 (6 bases each). This CDR3 comprises 12 residues. The germline CDR1 and CDR2 sequences are SGHDT and YYEEEE. Trimming left V 2 bases short and J 15 bases short, with 15 bases between. The CDR3 bases are TGTGCCAGCAGCTTTTCGGGGGCTGGGGCGTTCTTC. Translating it yields CASSFSGAGAFF.

This clonotype was counted at least ten times. The chain couples TRBV7-2 to TRBJ2-1; weak D call: TRBD2 (5 bases). V was trimmed by 6 bases and J by 0 bases, leaving 9 bases between them. The CDR3 runs 14 residues. The germline gives CDR1 SGHTA, CDR2 FQGNSA. The CDR3 loop is CASRPTSSYNEQFF. DNA of the CDR3: TGTGCCAGCAGGCCTACTAGCTCCTACAATGAGCAGTTCTTC.

This clonotype came up many times. This chain uses TRBV28 with TRBJ2-5; no firm D call. The CDR3 runs 12 residues. V was pared by 5 bases and J by 2 bases, with 6 bases between. The germline gives CDR1 MDHEN, CDR2 SYDVKM. Here the CDR3 reads CASSTHQETQYF. CDR3 in DNA: TGTGCCAGCAGTACACATCAAGAGACCCAGTACTTC.

There are many counts of this clonotype. The V and J genes are TRBV6-6 and TRBJ2-7, with D possibly matching TRBD2 (6 bases). Germline V gives CDR1 MNHNY, CDR2 SVGAGI (reference sequence). This CDR3 has 10 residues. CDR3 in DNA: TGTGCGTCGGAGGGCTACGAGCAGTACTTC. Encoded protein: CASEGYEQYF.

There are a few counts of this clonotype. The V gene is TRBV4-1, the J gene TRBJ1-6; 8 bases align to TRBD1. V gave up 2 bases and J gave up 10 bases; unmatched junction bases: 7. Germline V lookup: CDR1 MGHRA, CDR2 YSYEKL. The length of the CDR3 is 15 residues. CDR3 region: CASSQYRTGSSPLHF. DNA of the CDR3: TGCGCCAGCAGCCAATACCGGACAGGGAGCTCACCCCTCCACTTT.

This clonotype was observed many times. The chain links TRBV27 to TRBJ1-1, with D perhaps matching TRBD1 (6 bases). The germline V gene encodes CDR1 MNHEY and CDR2 SMNVEV (reference sequence). Trimming removed 5 bases at V and 0 bases at J, with 10 bases between. The CDR3 totals 14 residues. The CDR3 protein is CASSVQGMNTEAFF. The DNA for the CDR3 is TGTGCCAGCAGTGTCCAGGGGATGAACACTGAAGCTTTCTTT.

The chain uses TRBV3-1 and TRBJ1-1; D unresolved. Germline assignment: CDR1 LGHDT and CDR2 YNNKEL (reference sequence). CDR3 size: 18 residues. V lost 11 bases to trimming and J lost 3 bases, with 31 bases between them. CDR3 residues: CASSQDWVSDRGDTEAFF. Here the CDR3 DNA reads TGTGCCTCCTCCCAAGATTGGGTCTCCGACCGTGGTGACACTGAAGCTTTCTTT.

This clonotype occurred many times. This chain connects TRBV7-2 to TRBJ2-1; the D gene is possibly TRBD2 (6 bases). The germline gives CDR1 SGHTA, CDR2 FQGNSA. The CDR3 runs 15 residues. The V and J ends lost 5 bases and 0 bases respectively, with 11 bases between them. The chain's CDR3 is CASSRSSVSYNEQFF. The CDR3 DNA sequence: TGTGCCAGCAGCCGATCTAGCGTCTCCTACAATGAGCAGTTCTTC.

This clonotype was counted many times. The chain uses TRBV6-4 and TRBJ1-3; no reliable D call. Looked up from germline, CDR1 is MRHNA and CDR2 is SNTAGT. The CDR3 length is 16 residues. Deletions cut 2 bases from V and 0 bases from J, with 11 bases between. CDR3 sequence (DNA): TGTGCCAGCAGTGACGAGACCCGCTTCTCTGGAAACACCATATATTTT. This gives the protein CASSDETRFSGNTIYF.

This clonotype was seen more than once but under ten times. The CDR3 DNA reads TGTGCCAGCAGCGCAACCGGGGGAGCGGGGGGCCTATATACGCAGTATTTT. This translates into CASSATGGAGGLYTQYF. This chain connects TRBV9 to TRBJ2-3, with TRBD2 identical over 9 bases. Losses at the gene ends were 3 bases for V and 7 bases for J; bases not matched to a gene: 15. CDR3 size: 17 residues. Germline V gene sequence: CDR1 SGDLS, CDR2 YYNGEE. The full variable domain, in which reference TRBV9 and TRBJ2-3 provide the parts outside the CDR3, is DSGVTQTPKHLITATGQRVTLRCSPRSGDLSVYWYQQSLDQGLQFLIQYYNGEERAKGNILERFSAQQFPDLHSELNLSSLELGDSALYFCASSATGGAGGLYTQYFGPGTRLTVL.

In this sample, this clonotype turned up many times. The genes are TRBV6-5 and TRBJ1-2, with TRBD1 as a possible D gene (5 bases). This CDR3 has 14 residues. The germline gives CDR1 MNHEY, CDR2 SVGAGI. With 0 bases removed from V and 8 bases from J, the gap between germline ends came to 13 bases. Here the CDR3 reads CASSYSSNRGGYTF. The CDR3 DNA follows: TGTGCCAGCAGTTACTCGAGTAATAGGGGAGGCTACACCTTC.

In its sample, this clonotype was seen many times. The chain carries TRBV29-1 and TRBJ2-3, with D hard to call. The CDR3 consists of 11 residues. CDR1 and CDR2 (germline): SQVTM, ANQGSEA. V lost 6 bases and J lost 5, with 9 bases in between. The CDR3 reads CSVLARDTQYF. The CDR3 region has the DNA TGCAGCGTGTTAGCCAGAGATACGCAGTATTTT.

The rearrangement uses TRBV27 and TRBJ2-2; the match to TRBD1 covers 9 bases. CDR1 is MNHEY, CDR2 SMNVEV, per germline (reference sequence). Trimming at V came to 3 bases and at J to 5 bases, leaving 10 bases not matched to a gene. The CDR3 consists of 17 residues. CDR3 residues: CASSFRSGTGTTGELFF. The CDR3 region has the DNA TGTGCCAGCAGTTTCCGTTCAGGGACAGGGACAACCGGGGAGCTGTTTTTT.

This clonotype was counted at least ten times. The V call is TRBV20-1, the J call TRBJ2-1; D is possibly TRBD1 or TRBD2 (5 bases each). Germline V lookup: CDR1 DFQATT, CDR2 SNEGSKA (reference sequence). This CDR3 region has 14 residues. The V gene lost 1 base and the J gene lost 4 bases, with 11 bases spanning the gap. The CDR3 here is CSARAGTGYNEQFF. The DNA of the CDR3 is TGCAGTGCTAGAGCTGGGACGGGATACAATGAGCAGTTCTTC.

This clonotype was counted at least ten times. The V gene is TRBV4-1, the J gene TRBJ1-4; 8 bases fit TRBD1. Per germline, CDR1 MGHRA and CDR2 YSYEKL. V shed 1 base and J 7 bases; nucleotides not matched to a gene: 8. The CDR3 has 16 amino acids. This CDR3 is CASSQVPGTGSEKLFF. CDR3 in DNA: TGCGCCAGCAGCCAAGTCCCCGGGACAGGCAGTGAAAAACTGTTTTTT.

This clonotype was picked up many times. The V gene is TRBV29-1, the J gene TRBJ2-7, with a tentative D call TRBD1 (5 bases). Per the germline V gene, CDR1 is SQVTM and CDR2 is ANQGSEA. The V gene lost 1 base and the J gene lost 2 bases, with 9 bases spanning the gap. CDR3 length: 13 residues. In DNA, the CDR3 is TGCAGCGTTGAAGGACAGCTAACCTACGAGCAGTACTTC. Its protein is CSVEGQLTYEQYF.

This clonotype was seen repeatedly, ten times or more. This chain joins TRBV7-9 and TRBJ2-5; 13 positions match TRBD2. Germline lookup yields CDR1 SEHNR and CDR2 FQNEAQ (reference sequence). J was trimmed by 4 bases and V by 5 bases; bases with no gene match: 7. This CDR3 contains 16 residues. The CDR3 spells CASSLRGLAGRETQYF. The CDR3 DNA reads TGTGCCAGCAGCCTCAGGGGACTAGCGGGAAGAGAGACCCAGTACTTC.